The 8 T cell receptor beta chains below were found in one sample sequenced in a study of T cell responses to AZD1222 COVID-19 vaccine. Only in-frame clones appear in the TCRdb table, and some are missing; sequencing was by immunoSEQ multiplex PCR. The sample has roughly 110,000 clones, about 90% seen once. The sample here was peripheral blood, taken 28 days after the second AZD1222 dose. All receptors come from an adult who received the AZD1222 COVID-19 vaccine.

The chain links TRBV27 to TRBJ2-7; D perhaps matches TRBD1 (6 bases). CDR1 and CDR2 from the germline V gene are MNHEY and SMNVEV (reference sequence). Trimming shortened V by 6 bases and J by 2 bases, and 14 bases separated the two germline ends. The CDR3 runs 14 residues. CDR3 sequence (DNA): TGTGCCAGCAGAGGGCAGGGGCTGACCTACGAGCAGTACTTC. Translated: CASRGQGLTYEQYF.

This chain uses TRBV14 with TRBJ1-6, with D unresolved. The germline gives CDR1 SGHDN, CDR2 FVKESK. The CDR3 is made up of 15 amino acids. Trimming took 0 bases from V and 5 from J, leaving 8 bases between them. DNA for the CDR3: TGTGCCAGCAGCCAAGATCGGCAGAATAATTCACCCCTCCACTTT. As protein: CASSQDRQNNSPLHF.

The J gene is TRBJ1-1, the V gene TRBV7-5. TRBV7-5 is assigned pseudogene status. The CDR3 is 14 amino acids. The CDR3 loop is CVSPINPGGTEAFF. CDR3 nucleotides: TGTGTCAGTCCAATCAACCCCGGCGGGACTGAAGCTTTCTTT.

There are a few counts of this clone. The rearrangement uses TRBV6-5 and TRBJ1-6; possibly TRBD1 for D (5 bases). Germline V lookup: CDR1 MNHEY, CDR2 SVGAGI. This CDR3 region has 14 residues. The V gene lost 6 bases and the J gene lost 5 bases, with 11 bases spanning the gap. CDR3 protein: CASRATENNSPLHF. DNA of the CDR3: TGTGCCAGCAGAGCGACAGAAAATAATTCACCCCTCCACTTT.

This clone was seen a handful of times. V gene TRBV9 combines with J gene TRBJ1-4; the D gene is possibly TRBD1 (6 bases). Germline V lookup: CDR1 SGDLS, CDR2 YYNGEE. Trimming took 2 bases from V and 6 from J, leaving 17 bases between them. This CDR3 region has 16 residues. The CDR3 region has the DNA TGTGCCAGCAGCGTTTCTTTTTCAGGGGTGGATGAAAAACTGTTTTTT. Amino acids: CASSVSFSGVDEKLFF.

This chain uses TRBV18 with TRBJ1-4, with 8 bases that match TRBD1. This CDR3 is 15 amino acids long. The germline V gene has CDR1 KGHSH and CDR2 LQKENI. The V and J ends lost 6 bases and 6 bases, in that order; junction bases with no gene match: 9. In DNA, the CDR3 is TGTGCCAGCTCGCGACAGGGGTGGAAGGATGAAAAACTGTTTTTT. It translates to CASSRQGWKDEKLFF.

The chain has TRBV5-1 and TRBJ1-1; D gene uncertain. The ends were cut back, 7 bases at V and 1 base at J, with 11 bases in the middle. CDR1 and CDR2 (germline): SGHRS, YFSETQ. The CDR3 spans 13 residues. DNA for the CDR3: TGCGCCAGCGGGAGGAACACGAACACTGAAGCTTTCTTT. It translates to CASGRNTNTEAFF.

The rearrangement joins TRBV6-5 to TRBJ1-2; 7 bases match TRBD1. The J segment lost 4 bases and the V segment lost 6 bases, leaving 8 bases of the junction unmatched. This CDR3 has 14 amino acids. CDR1 MNHEY and CDR2 SVGAGI come from the germline V gene. This CDR3 reads CASRGQNHLYGYTF. The CDR3 DNA follows: TGTGCCAGCAGGGGACAGAACCACCTCTATGGCTACACCTTC.